The T cell receptor beta chain under discussion was sequenced for a study of CD8 T cells in Susac syndrome. The V end lost 3 bases, the J end lost 9 bases, and 12 bases lay between the germline ends. Germline V gene lookup returns CDR1 MNHEY and CDR2 SMNVEV (reference sequence). The CDR3 runs to 13 residues. An amount of RNA that ranged from roughly 0.5 to 1 ug was reverse transcribed with random hexamers. The method of amplification for TCR beta CDR3 was immunoSEQ multiplex PCR, covering 54 Vbeta and 13 Jbeta. TCRdb recomputed calls from the immunoSEQ multiplex PCR reads with MiXCR, one row per CDR3 protein. The sample lists some 260,000 distinct CDR3 sequences, around 84% occurring once. For this clonotype: What it recognizes is unknown.

Whole-study results and caveats: The study's TCR sequencing and HLA analysis drew on a certain number of individuals. That number was acknowledged as relatively small.

Treatment-naive patients with stable or active relapsing-remitting disease were the multiple sclerosis controls. Sequencing was performed on CD8+ T cells from PBMCs. The TCR comes from a human donor with multiple sclerosis. The genes are TRBV27 and TRBJ2-1, with D perhaps TRBD2 (5 bases). CDR3 residues: CASSFKLRGEQFF. Written as DNA, the CDR3 is TGTGCCAGCAGTTTTAAGTTACGGGGTGAGCAGTTCTTC.